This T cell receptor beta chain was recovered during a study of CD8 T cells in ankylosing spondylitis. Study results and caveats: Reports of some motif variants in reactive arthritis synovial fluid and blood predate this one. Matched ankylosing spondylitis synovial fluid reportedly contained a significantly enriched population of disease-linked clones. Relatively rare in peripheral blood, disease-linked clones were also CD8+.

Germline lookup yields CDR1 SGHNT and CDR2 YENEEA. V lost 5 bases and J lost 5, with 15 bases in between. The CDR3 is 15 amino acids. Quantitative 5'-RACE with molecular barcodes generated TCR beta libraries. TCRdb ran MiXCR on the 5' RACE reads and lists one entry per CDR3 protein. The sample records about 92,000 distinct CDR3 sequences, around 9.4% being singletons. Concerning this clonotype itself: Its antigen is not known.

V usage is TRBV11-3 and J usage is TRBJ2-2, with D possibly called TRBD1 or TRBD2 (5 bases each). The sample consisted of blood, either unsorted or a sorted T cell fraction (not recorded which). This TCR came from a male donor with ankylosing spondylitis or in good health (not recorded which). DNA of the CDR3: TGTGCCAGCAGCCATTCCCGGTGGGGGACCGGGGAGCTGTTTTTT. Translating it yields CASSHSRWGTGELFF.